The 26 T cell receptor beta chains below come from one sample, sequenced in a study of blood T cell repertoires in COVID-19. Sequencing was performed with immunoSEQ multiplex PCR; in TCRdb, only in-frame clones are kept and a portion is missing. The sample carries approximately 89,000 clones, nearly 80% recorded once. Sequences were obtained from peripheral blood. These receptors came from a man in his 70s with COVID-19, enrolled during active disease.

This clone was recorded only once. The J gene is TRBJ1-6, the V gene TRBV4-3; D may be TRBD1 (6 bases). The V end lost 2 bases, the J end lost 6 bases, and 8 bases lay between the germline ends. Germline CDR1 and CDR2: LGHNA and YSLEER. The length of the CDR3 is 14 residues. The CDR3 sequence is CASSQMDSNSPLHF. In DNA, the CDR3 is TGCGCCAGCAGCCAAATGGACAGTAATTCACCCCTCCACTTT.

This clone occurred once. This chain links TRBV9 with TRBJ2-2; possible D gene TRBD1, 5 bases. The germline CDR1 and CDR2 sequences are SGDLS and YYNGEE. Trimming cost V 4 bases and J 7 bases, with 17 bases left between them. The CDR3 length is 15 residues. CDR3 bases: TGTGCCAGCAGCCCCCGGTTGGGGCGAAGCGGGGAGCTGTTTTTT. This encodes CASSPRLGRSGELFF.

J is TRBJ1-5 and V is TRBV29-1; 10 nucleotides agree with TRBD1. V shed 5 bases and J 4 bases; nucleotides not matched to a gene: 5. This CDR3 is 14 amino acids long. Germline CDR1 reads SQVTM; CDR2 reads ANQGSEA. The CDR3 DNA reads TGCAGCGTTAAAGGGACAGGGGCAAATCAGCCCCAGCATTTT. Translating gives CSVKGTGANQPQHF. Full variable domain (rest looked up from reference TRBV29-1 and TRBJ1-5): SAVISQKPSRDICQRGTSLTIQCQVDSQVTMMFWYRQQPGQSLTLIATANQGSEATYESGFVIDKFPISRPNLTFSTLTVSNMSPEDSSIYLCSVKGTGANQPQHFGDGTRLSIL.

The V gene is TRBV29-1, the J gene TRBJ2-7; 11 bases match TRBD2. CDR1 is SQVTM and CDR2 is ANQGSEA in the germline V gene. The CDR3 length is 14 residues. J lost 4 bases, V lost 3 bases, and 5 bases had no gene match. CDR3 residues: CSVDQGTSGYEQYF. The CDR3 bases are TGCAGCGTTGACCAAGGGACTAGCGGATACGAGCAGTACTTC.

This clone came up once. The V call is TRBV6-6, the J call TRBJ1-5; TRBD1 matches at 7 bases. V lost 0 bases, J lost 0 bases, and 2 bases stayed unmatched. The CDR3 is made up of 16 amino acids. Germline V gene sequence: CDR1 MNHNY, CDR2 SVGAGI (reference sequence). CDR3 residues: CASSYSNRGSNQPQHF. In DNA, the CDR3 is TGTGCCAGCAGTTACTCGAACAGGGGTAGCAATCAGCCCCAGCATTTT.

Only a few counts were recorded for this clone. The genes are TRBV7-2 and TRBJ2-1, with 9 bases lining up with TRBD2. The V gene's germline CDR1 is SGHTA and CDR2 FQGNSA. The CDR3 is 17 residues long. J lost 7 bases, V lost 5 bases, and 15 bases had no gene match. The chain's CDR3 is CASSPPRGGGASNEQFF. DNA for the CDR3: TGTGCCAGCAGCCCACCGAGGGGCGGGGGGGCGAGTAATGAGCAGTTCTTC.

The chain employs TRBV7-6 and TRBJ1-4; D gene ambiguous. The CDR3 spans 16 residues. Trimming removed 5 bases from V and 0 bases from J, with 13 bases in between. Germline V gene data show CDR1 as SGHVS and CDR2 as FNYEAQ. DNA of the CDR3: TGTGCCAGCAGCCCCCGGGAGGTTGCAACTAATGAAAAACTGTTTTTT. Translating it yields CASSPREVATNEKLFF.

The chain joins TRBV4-2 to TRBJ1-4; 8 bases fit TRBD1. Germline V gene sequence: CDR1 LGHNA, CDR2 YNFKEQ. The length of the CDR3 is 15 residues. Trimming at V came to 4 bases and at J to 4 bases, leaving 5 bases not matched to a gene. The CDR3 nucleotides read TGTGCCAGCAGCCCCGGACAGGGCCTTAATGAAAAACTGTTTTTT. As protein: CASSPGQGLNEKLFF.

The chain carries TRBV28 and TRBJ1-2; TRBD1 aligns across 8 bases. Germline CDR1 MDHEN, CDR2 SYDVKM. Trimming cost V 5 bases and J 2 bases; bases outside gene matches: 7. The CDR3 contains 15 residues. The CDR3 sequence: CASSPGGPPNYGYTF. In DNA form, the CDR3 reads TGTGCCAGCAGTCCAGGGGGCCCTCCCAACTATGGCTACACCTTC.

The table lists this clone with a few counts. It is unclear where the CDR3 begins or ends on the DNA, so no DNA is shown, and the CDR3 is as TCRdb lists it. This chain links TRBV5-3 with TRBJ1-4; TRBD1, as called in the table, went unchecked against the DNA. TRBV5-3 is known as an ORF, though its function is uncertain. Inclusive of both ends, the CDR3 amounts to 15 amino acids. The CDR3 protein is CATIRGYACNEKLFF.

This clone was recorded many times. The chain carries TRBV27 and TRBJ2-7; TRBD2 matches at 7 bases. Germline V gene data show CDR1 as MNHEY and CDR2 as SMNVEV (reference sequence). The V and J ends lost 4 bases and 3 bases, in that order; junction bases with no gene match: 6. The CDR3 runs to 14 residues. The CDR3 nucleotides read TGTGCCAGCAGTTCAACCCGGGACTACTACGAGCAGTACTTC. This encodes CASSSTRDYYEQYF.

This clone was detected once. This sequence joins TRBV28 and TRBJ2-2; D remains ambiguous. The CDR3 covers 14 residues. CDR1 MDHEN and CDR2 SYDVKM come from the germline V gene. Trimming left V 7 bases short and J 2 bases short, with 11 bases between. The CDR3: CASIERSNTGELFF. In nucleotides, the CDR3 is TGTGCCAGCATAGAACGCTCTAACACCGGGGAGCTGTTTTTT.

The genes are TRBV19 and TRBJ1-5; the D is unclear. CDR1 and CDR2 (germline): LNHDA, SQIVND (reference sequence). This CDR3 has 13 residues. Between the trimmed V and J ends, which lost 6 bases and 4 bases, there was a span of 10 bases. The CDR3 loop reads CASRVNGNQPQHF. In nucleotides, the CDR3 is TGTGCCAGTAGGGTGAACGGGAATCAGCCCCAGCATTTT.

V usage is TRBV14 and J usage is TRBJ1-6; TRBD1 might be the D (6 bases). CDR3 length: 13 amino acids. Between the trimmed V and J ends, which lost 1 base and 10 bases, there was a span of 8 bases. Germline-derived CDR1 and CDR2 are SGHDN and FVKESK. The CDR3 bases are TGTGCCAGCAGCCAAGTGGGACACTCACCCCTCCACTTT. Its translation is CASSQVGHSPLHF.

This chain uses TRBV7-8 with TRBJ2-6; D is possibly TRBD2 (6 bases). The CDR3 runs 14 residues. Germline-derived CDR1 and CDR2 are SGHVS and FQNEAQ. V was cut by 10 bases and J by 1 base, with 11 bases left in between. DNA for the CDR3: TGTGCCATCTCTGGGAGGTCTGGGGCCAACGTCCTGACTTTC. This translates into CAISGRSGANVLTF.

This CDR3 reads CASSWSQYTEAFF. The CDR3, as DNA: TGTGCCAGCAGTTGGTCGCAGTACACTGAAGCTTTCTTT. The chain employs TRBV6-2 or TRBV6-3 and TRBJ1-1, with D unclear. V lost 4 bases, J lost 3 bases, and 9 bases lay in between. Germline loops: CDR1 MNHEY, CDR2 SVGEGT. This CDR3 has 13 amino acids.

The chain links TRBV12-5 to TRBJ1-5; weak D call: TRBD1 (6 bases). V shed 6 bases and J shed 2 bases, with 23 bases lying between them. The CDR3 is 18 residues long. CDR1 and CDR2 from the germline V gene are LGHNT and FRNRAP. The CDR3 loop is CASGHAGDRTVGNQPQHF. CDR3 coding DNA: TGTGCTAGTGGCCATGCCGGGGACCGGACAGTCGGCAATCAGCCCCAGCATTTT. Based on the CDR3 plus reference TRBV12-5 and TRBJ1-5, the full variable domain is DARVTQTPRHKVTEMGQEVTMRCQPILGHNTVFWYRQTMMQGLELLAYFRNRAPLDDSGMPKDRFSAEMPDATLATLKIQPSEPRDSAVYFCASGHAGDRTVGNQPQHFGDGTRLSIL.

This clone is a singleton in its sample. The chain uses TRBV28 and TRBJ2-7; perhaps TRBD1 as D (6 bases). Germline CDR1 and CDR2: MDHEN and SYDVKM. This CDR3 comprises 12 residues. The CDR3 DNA sequence: TGTGCTCACAGGGACCTTTATGGGGAGCAGTACTTC. This sequence encodes CAHRDLYGEQYF.

CDR3 sequence: CASSQRRSGGGPQETQYF. Here the CDR3 DNA reads TGTGCCAGCAGCCAGAGGAGGAGCGGCGGGGGGCCCCAAGAGACCCAGTACTTC. The chain couples TRBV3-1 (or the pseudogene TRBV3-2) to TRBJ2-5, with 8 bases lining up with TRBD2. Losses at the gene ends were 3 bases for V and 1 base for J; bases not matched to a gene: 13. The germline V gene has CDR1 LGHDT and CDR2 YNNKEL (reference sequence). CDR3 length: 18 residues.

This clone was seen a single time. The chain carries TRBV10-3 and TRBJ1-2; tentatively, D is TRBD1 (5 bases). Germline CDR1 is ENHRY and CDR2 is SYGVKD. Trimming removed 8 bases from V and 5 bases from J, with 24 bases in between. The length of the CDR3 is 16 residues. The CDR3 coding sequence is TGTGCCATCGGGTCGCTGGGCAGCCTGGGGCCATATGGCTACACCTTC. Encoded protein: CAIGSLGSLGPYGYTF.

The rearrangement uses TRBV27 and TRBJ2-2; no clear D. Trimming left V 3 bases short and J 1 base short, with 9 bases between. This CDR3 is built from 15 residues. CDR1 is MNHEY, CDR2 SMNVEV, per germline (reference sequence). The chain's CDR3 is CASSLWQVNTGELFF. CDR3 in DNA: TGTGCCAGCAGTTTGTGGCAGGTGAACACCGGGGAGCTGTTTTTT.

V gene TRBV6-1 combines with J gene TRBJ1-2; D perhaps matches TRBD1 (6 bases). V gave up 6 bases and J gave up 2 bases, with 13 bases separating them. The CDR3 covers 14 residues. Germline-derived CDR1 and CDR2 are MNHNS and SASEGT. The CDR3 DNA reads TGTGCCAGCAGCGGACAGCGTTGGAACTATGGCTACACCTTC. As protein: CASSGQRWNYGYTF.

The chain couples TRBV28 to TRBJ2-1, with TRBD1 identical over 11 bases. Losses at the gene ends were 7 bases for V and 10 bases for J; bases not matched to a gene: 9. Germline-derived CDR1 and CDR2 are MDHEN and SYDVKM. The CDR3 is made up of 14 amino acids. The CDR3 protein is CASTMGQGVSEQFF. CDR3 nucleotide sequence: TGTGCCAGCACCATGGGACAGGGGGTGTCCGAGCAGTTCTTC.

This clone has a handful of counts. The genes are TRBV5-1 and TRBJ2-5, with D perhaps TRBD1 (6 bases). This CDR3 comprises 14 residues. Germline V CDR1 and CDR2: SGHRS, YFSETQ. V dropped 4 bases and J dropped 5 bases, with 15 bases sitting between them. The CDR3 DNA sequence: TGCGCCAGCAGCCACGGGACACCGAGGGAGACCCAGTACTTC. Its translation is CASSHGTPRETQYF.

The chain has TRBV5-5 and TRBJ1-1, with D tentatively TRBD1 (5 bases). V lost 0 bases and J lost 1, with 7 bases in between. CDR1 SGHKS and CDR2 YYEKEE come from the germline V gene (reference sequence). There are 14 residues in the CDR3. The CDR3 DNA follows: TGTGCCAGCAGCTTGGGACAGCGGAACACTGAAGCTTTCTTT. It translates to CASSLGQRNTEAFF. Full variable domain (rest looked up from reference TRBV5-5 and TRBJ1-1): DAGVTQSPTHLIKTRGQQVTLRCSPISGHKSVSWYQQVLGQGPQFIFQYYEKEERGRGNFPDRFSARQFPNYSSELNVNALLLGDSALYLCASSLGQRNTEAFFGQGTRLTVV.

The gene calls are TRBV6-5 and TRBJ1-5; 7 bases fit TRBD1. There are 12 residues in the CDR3. Losses at the gene ends were 7 bases for V and 4 bases for J; bases not matched to a gene: 1. The germline gives CDR1 MNHEY, CDR2 SVGAGI. Here the CDR3 DNA reads TGTGCCAGCAACAGGGGAAATCAGCCCCAGCATTTT. Its translation is CASNRGNQPQHF.